What follows are 2 T cell receptor beta chains derived from one specimen sequenced in a study of graft-versus-host responses after intestinal transplantation. Their antigens remain unidentified. Here immunoSEQ multiplex PCR was the method, and the copy in TCRdb shows in-frame clones only, minus some. Among 23,000 or so clones listed, around 82% were seen once. The sample here was unstimulated CD8+ T cells sorted from spleen or lymph node cells, taken before transplant. These receptors were collected from a human donor who was the organ donor for an intestinal transplant.

The chain couples TRBV19 to TRBJ2-1; possibly TRBD2 for D (6 bases). The germline V gene encodes CDR1 LNHDA and CDR2 SQIVND (reference sequence). The CDR3 has 20 amino acids. V lost 3 bases, J lost 0 bases, and 24 bases lay in between. The CDR3 DNA sequence: TGTGCCAGTAGTATTATGGCCGCCCGGGACTCCCGCCTCTCCTACAATGAGCAGTTCTTC. This translates into CASSIMAARDSRLSYNEQFF.

The chain recombines TRBV7-2 with TRBJ1-5, with D unclear. This CDR3 has 13 residues. V lost 1 base and J lost 6, with 7 bases in between. Per germline, CDR1 SGHTA and CDR2 FQGNSA. The CDR3 nucleotides are TGTGCCAGCAGCTTAGGTGTTGGTCAGCCCCAGCATTTT. Residues: CASSLGVGQPQHF.